The source of this T cell receptor beta chain is a study of memory CD4+ T cells and cytomegalovirus serostatus. Study results and caveats: Of about 150 reported CMV TCRbeta sequences, roughly 70 were found in memory CD4+ repertoires. Suggested: most of the CMV-linked TCR signature lies in CD4+ memory cells.

The CDR3 extends over 15 amino acids. The germline V gene encodes CDR1 MNHEY and CDR2 SMNVEV (reference sequence). The ends were cut back, 3 bases at V and 4 bases at J, with 15 bases in the middle. As concerns this clone: No antigen is known for it.

Single viable CD3+CD4+CD8-CD45RO+ cells were sorted as the memory CD4+ T cells. The authors' processing: After removing out-of-frame reads, around 2 million distinct TCRbeta sequences remained. Only in-frame clones appear in the TCRdb table, and some are missing; sequencing was by immunoSEQ multiplex PCR. That table furnishes V, J and clone size, whereas the DNA furnished D and trimming. The data show 52,000 or so clones, just over 75% seen once. The sequencing sample was made of memory CD4+ T cells from blood. This sequence was found in an adult in good health and CMV-seronegative. The chain links TRBV27 to TRBJ1-1; D gene uncertain. CDR3 bases: TGTGCCAGCAGTTTCACTGGGGTTGGGAGCACTGAAGCTTTCTTT. Amino acids: CASSFTGVGSTEAFF.